The clone carrying this TCR beta chain was seen at least ten times. The entry originates in a study of T cell repertoires in cytomegalovirus infection. Across the study: A matching HLA type, together with CMV infection, was signaled by public TCR beta signatures.

One entry per CDR3 protein results from TCRdb running MiXCR on the reads. The sample shows 480,000 or so distinct CDR3 sequences, roughly 10% of them seen only once. Germline trimming cut 4 bases from V and 0 bases from J; bases unmatched to any gene: 7. The germline CDR1 and CDR2 sequences are ENHRY and SYGVKD. The CDR3 contains 19 residues. Sequenced sample: PBMCs. The TCR originated in a human donor in good health (CMV status not recorded). Some clones in this sample may be carry-over from other donors' samples. The chain carries TRBV10-3 and TRBJ2-6; the match to TRBD2 covers 12 bases. CDR3 nucleotides: TGTGCCATCAGTGCGAGGGGGGGACTAGCGGGCTCTGGGGCCAACGTCCTGACTTTC. Translation gives CAISARGGLAGSGANVLTF.